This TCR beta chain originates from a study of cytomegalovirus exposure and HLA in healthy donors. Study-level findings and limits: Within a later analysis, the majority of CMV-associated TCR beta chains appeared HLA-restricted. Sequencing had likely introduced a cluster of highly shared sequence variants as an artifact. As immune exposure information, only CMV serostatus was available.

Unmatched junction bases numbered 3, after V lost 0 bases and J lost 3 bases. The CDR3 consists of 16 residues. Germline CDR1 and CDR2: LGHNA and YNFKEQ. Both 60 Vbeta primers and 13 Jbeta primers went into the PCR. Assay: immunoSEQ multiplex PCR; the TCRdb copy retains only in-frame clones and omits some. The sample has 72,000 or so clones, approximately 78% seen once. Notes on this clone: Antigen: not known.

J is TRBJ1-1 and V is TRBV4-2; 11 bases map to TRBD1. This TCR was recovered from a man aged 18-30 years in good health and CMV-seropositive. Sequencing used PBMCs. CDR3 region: CASSQEGTGGDTEAFF. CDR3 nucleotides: TGTGCCAGCAGCCAAGAAGGGACAGGGGGGGACACTGAAGCTTTCTTT.